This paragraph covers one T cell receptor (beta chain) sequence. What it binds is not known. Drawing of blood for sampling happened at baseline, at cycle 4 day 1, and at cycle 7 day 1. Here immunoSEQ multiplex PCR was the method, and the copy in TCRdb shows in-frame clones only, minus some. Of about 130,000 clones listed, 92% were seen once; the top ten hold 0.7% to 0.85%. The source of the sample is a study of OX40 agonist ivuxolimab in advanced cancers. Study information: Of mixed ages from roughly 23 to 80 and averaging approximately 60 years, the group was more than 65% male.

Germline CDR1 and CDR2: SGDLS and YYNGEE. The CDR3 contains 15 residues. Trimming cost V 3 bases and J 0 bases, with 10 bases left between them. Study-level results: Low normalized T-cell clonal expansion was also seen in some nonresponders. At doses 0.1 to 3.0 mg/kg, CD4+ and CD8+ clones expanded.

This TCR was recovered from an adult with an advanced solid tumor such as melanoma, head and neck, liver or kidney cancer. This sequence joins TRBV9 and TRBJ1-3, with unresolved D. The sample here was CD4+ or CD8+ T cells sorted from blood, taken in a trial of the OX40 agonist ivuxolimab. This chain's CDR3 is CASSAEWDSGNTIYF. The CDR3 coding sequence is TGTGCCAGCAGCGCTGAATGGGACTCTGGAAACACCATATATTTT.